This T cell receptor beta chain emerged from a study of shared clonotypes between healthy human individuals. Sequencing used immunoSEQ multiplex PCR; TCRdb keeps in-frame clones, though not all of them. The table shows roughly 1 million clones, with around 78% occurring only once. Germline loops: CDR1 MNHNY, CDR2 SVGAGI (reference sequence). Germline trimming cut 3 bases from V and 6 bases from J; bases unmatched to any gene: 10. The CDR3 consists of 15 residues. The source is a man between 18 and 35 years old in good health. Some clones in this sample may be carry-over from other donors' samples. The rearrangement uses TRBV6-6 and TRBJ1-2, with TRBD1 matching 7 bases. The sequenced material came from memory CD4+ T cells from PBMCs. Regarding subset: CD45RA-negative fraction. In nucleotides, the CDR3 is TGTGCCAGCAGTTATTTTTCCGGGACAGAAAATGGCTACACCTTC. It codes for CASSYFSGTENGYTF.